This TCR beta chain was found in a study of blood T cells in healthy people across ages. At least 6 million PBMCs were isolated per sample. This clonotype has a handful of counts. What it recognizes is unknown. General study findings and limits: Nothing was known about donor CMV status, and this possibly confounded expanded clonotype changes. A strong correlation was found between TCR beta diversity and the percentage of naive T cells.

From germline, CDR1 is SGHTA and CDR2 FQGTGA. Trimming cost V 3 bases and J 1 base, with 13 bases left between them. This CDR3 contains 15 residues. With a J-beta primer mix and a sample-barcoded 5' primer, a second PCR ran about 7 to 11 cycles. TCRdb reprocessed the 5' RACE reads via MiXCR and lists one record per CDR3 protein. The repertoire includes about a million distinct CDR3 sequences, around 54% of them detected once, and over 20% sits in the top ten. The sequencing sample was made of blood. This TCR was sampled from a woman aged 55-69 years in good health. The V call is TRBV7-3, the J call TRBJ2-7; D is possibly TRBD2 (5 bases). This chain's CDR3 is CASSFPSRRSYEQYF. CDR3 nucleotide sequence: TGTGCCAGCAGCTTCCCCTCCCGGAGGTCCTACGAGCAGTACTTC.